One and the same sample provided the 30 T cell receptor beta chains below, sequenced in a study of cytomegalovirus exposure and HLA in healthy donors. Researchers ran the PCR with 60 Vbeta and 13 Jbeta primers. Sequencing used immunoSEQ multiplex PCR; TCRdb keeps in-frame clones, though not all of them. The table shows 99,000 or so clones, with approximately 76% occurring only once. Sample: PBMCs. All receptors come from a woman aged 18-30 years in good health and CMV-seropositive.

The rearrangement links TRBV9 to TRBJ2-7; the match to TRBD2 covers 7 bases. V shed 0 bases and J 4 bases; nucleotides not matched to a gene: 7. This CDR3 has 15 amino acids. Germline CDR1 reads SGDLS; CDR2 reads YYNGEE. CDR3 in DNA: TGTGCCAGCAGCGTAGGACCGGGAGGTACATACGAGCAGTACTTC. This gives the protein CASSVGPGGTYEQYF.

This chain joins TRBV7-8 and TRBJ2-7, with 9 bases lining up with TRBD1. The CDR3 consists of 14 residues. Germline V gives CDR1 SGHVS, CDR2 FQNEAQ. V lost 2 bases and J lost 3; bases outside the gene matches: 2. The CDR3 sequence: CASSLTGQGYEQYF. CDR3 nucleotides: TGTGCCAGCAGCTTAACGGGACAGGGCTACGAGCAGTACTTC.

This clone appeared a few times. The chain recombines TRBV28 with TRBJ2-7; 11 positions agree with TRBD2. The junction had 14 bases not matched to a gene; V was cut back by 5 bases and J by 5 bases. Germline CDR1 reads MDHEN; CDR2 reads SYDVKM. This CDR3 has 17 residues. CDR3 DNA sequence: TGTGCCAGCAGTCCCCGACTAGCGGGGCTACCTCCTGACGAGCAGTACTTC. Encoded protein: CASSPRLAGLPPDEQYF. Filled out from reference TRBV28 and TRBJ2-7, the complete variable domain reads DVKVTQSSRYLVKRTGEKVFLECVQDMDHENMFWYRQDPGLGLRLIYFSYDVKMKEKGDIPEGYSVSREKKERFSLILESASTNQTSMYLCASSPRLAGLPPDEQYFGPGTRLTVT.

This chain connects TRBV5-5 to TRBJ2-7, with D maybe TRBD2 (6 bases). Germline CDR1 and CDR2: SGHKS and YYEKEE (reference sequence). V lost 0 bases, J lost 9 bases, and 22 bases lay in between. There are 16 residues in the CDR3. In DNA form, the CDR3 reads TGTGCCAGCAGCTTGGAGTCCGGGACTTCGGTTGGGAGGCAGTACTTC. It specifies CASSLESGTSVGRQYF.

The DNA for the CDR3 is TGTGCCAGCAGCTTAGGGACTGGGAATCAGCCCCAGCATTTT. It is translated as CASSLGTGNQPQHF. This chain connects TRBV13 to TRBJ1-5, with D unresolved. Between the trimmed V and J ends, which lost 0 bases and 4 bases, there was a span of 7 bases. The CDR3 contains 14 residues. Germline CDR1 reads PRHDT; CDR2 reads FYEKMQ (reference sequence).

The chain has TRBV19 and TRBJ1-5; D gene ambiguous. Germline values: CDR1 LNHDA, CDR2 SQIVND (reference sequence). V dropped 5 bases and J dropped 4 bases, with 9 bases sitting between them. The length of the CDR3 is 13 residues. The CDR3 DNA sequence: TGTGCCAGTAGTTACAGCTTTAATCAGCCCCAGCATTTT. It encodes CASSYSFNQPQHF.

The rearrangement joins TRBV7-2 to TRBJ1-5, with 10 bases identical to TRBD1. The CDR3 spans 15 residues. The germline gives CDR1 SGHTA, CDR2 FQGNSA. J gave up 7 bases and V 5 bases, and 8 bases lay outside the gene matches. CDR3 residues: CASSAGTGVRQPQHF. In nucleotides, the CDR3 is TGTGCCAGCAGCGCGGGGACAGGGGTAAGGCAGCCCCAGCATTTT.

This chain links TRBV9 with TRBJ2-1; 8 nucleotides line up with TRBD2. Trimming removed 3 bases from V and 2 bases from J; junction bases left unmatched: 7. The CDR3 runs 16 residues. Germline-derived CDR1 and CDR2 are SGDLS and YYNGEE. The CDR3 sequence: CASSEGREGPYNEQFF. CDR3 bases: TGTGCCAGCAGCGAAGGACGGGAGGGCCCCTACAATGAGCAGTTCTTC.

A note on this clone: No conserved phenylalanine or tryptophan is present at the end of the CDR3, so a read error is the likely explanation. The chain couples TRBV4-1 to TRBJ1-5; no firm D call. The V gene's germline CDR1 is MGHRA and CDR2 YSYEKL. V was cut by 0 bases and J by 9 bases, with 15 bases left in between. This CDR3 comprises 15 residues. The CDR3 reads CASSQETHNQWPQHV. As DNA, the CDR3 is TGCGCCAGCAGCCAAGAGACACATAATCAGTGGCCCCAGCATGTT.

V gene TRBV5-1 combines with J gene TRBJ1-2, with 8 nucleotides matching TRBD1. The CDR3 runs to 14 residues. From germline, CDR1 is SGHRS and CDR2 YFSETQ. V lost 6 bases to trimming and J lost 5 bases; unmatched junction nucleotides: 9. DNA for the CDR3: TGCGCCAGCAACCCGGGACAGGTTATATATGGCTACACCTTC. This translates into CASNPGQVIYGYTF.

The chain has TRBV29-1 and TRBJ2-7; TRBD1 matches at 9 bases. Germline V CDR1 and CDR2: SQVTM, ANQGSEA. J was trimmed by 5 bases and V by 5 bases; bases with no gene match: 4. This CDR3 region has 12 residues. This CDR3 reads CSVIRDRDEQYF. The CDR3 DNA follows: TGCAGCGTTATCCGGGACAGGGACGAGCAGTACTTC.

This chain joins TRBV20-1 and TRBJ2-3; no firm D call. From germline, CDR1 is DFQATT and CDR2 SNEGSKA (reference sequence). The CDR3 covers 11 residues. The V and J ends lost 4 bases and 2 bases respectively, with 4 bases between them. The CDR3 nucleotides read TGCAGTGCTACTCTCACAGATACGCAGTATTTT. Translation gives CSATLTDTQYF.

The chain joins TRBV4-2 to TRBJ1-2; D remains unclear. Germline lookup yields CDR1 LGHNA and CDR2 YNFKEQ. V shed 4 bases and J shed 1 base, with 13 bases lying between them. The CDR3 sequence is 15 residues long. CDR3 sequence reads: CASSPTGIDNYGYTF. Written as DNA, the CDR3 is TGTGCCAGCAGCCCGACGGGGATTGATAACTATGGCTACACCTTC.

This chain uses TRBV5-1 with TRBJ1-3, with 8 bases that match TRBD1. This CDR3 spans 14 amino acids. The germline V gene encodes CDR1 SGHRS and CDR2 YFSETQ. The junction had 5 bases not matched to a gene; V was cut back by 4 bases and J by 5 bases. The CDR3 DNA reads TGCGCCAGCAGCCCAGGGACAGGCAGAAACACCATATATTTT. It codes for CASSPGTGRNTIYF.

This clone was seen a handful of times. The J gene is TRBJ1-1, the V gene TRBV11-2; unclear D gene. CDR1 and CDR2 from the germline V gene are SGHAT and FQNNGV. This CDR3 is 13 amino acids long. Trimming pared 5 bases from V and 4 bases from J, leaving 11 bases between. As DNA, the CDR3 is TGTGCCAGCAGCACAACACGGGGCACTGAAGCTTTCTTT. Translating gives CASSTTRGTEAFF.

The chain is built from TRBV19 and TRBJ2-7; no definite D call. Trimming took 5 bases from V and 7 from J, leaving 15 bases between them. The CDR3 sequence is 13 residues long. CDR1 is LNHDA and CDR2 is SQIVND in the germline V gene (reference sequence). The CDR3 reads CASSLGTVGEQYF. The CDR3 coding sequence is TGTGCCAGTAGTCTGGGTACAGTCGGAGAGCAGTACTTC.

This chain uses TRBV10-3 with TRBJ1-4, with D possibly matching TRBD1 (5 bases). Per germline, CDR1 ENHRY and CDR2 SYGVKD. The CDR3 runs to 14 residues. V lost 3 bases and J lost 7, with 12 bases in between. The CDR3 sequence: CAISEGAVGEKLFF. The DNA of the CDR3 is TGTGCCATCAGTGAAGGGGCGGTAGGTGAAAAACTGTTTTTT.

CDR3 in DNA: TGTGCCAGCAGTGAAGAGGGACAGGGTTCCTACGAGCAGTACTTC. Its protein is CASSEEGQGSYEQYF. The rearrangement links TRBV6-1 to TRBJ2-7, with 9 bases fitting TRBD1. Trimming at V came to 1 base and at J to 1 base, leaving 2 bases not matched to a gene. This CDR3 region has 15 residues. CDR1 is MNHNS and CDR2 is SASEGT in the germline V gene.

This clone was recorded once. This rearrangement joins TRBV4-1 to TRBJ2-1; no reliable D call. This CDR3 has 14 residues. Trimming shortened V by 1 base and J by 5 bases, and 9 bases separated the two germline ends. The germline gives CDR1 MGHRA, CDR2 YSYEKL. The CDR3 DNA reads TGCGCCAGCAGCCAAGTTTCGCTAAACAATGAGCAGTTCTTC. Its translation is CASSQVSLNNEQFF.

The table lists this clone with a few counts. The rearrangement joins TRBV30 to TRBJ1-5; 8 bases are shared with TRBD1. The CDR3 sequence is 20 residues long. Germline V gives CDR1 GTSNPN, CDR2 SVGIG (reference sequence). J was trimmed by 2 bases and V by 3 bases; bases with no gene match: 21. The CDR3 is CAWSRDRWAGLGTGNQPQHF. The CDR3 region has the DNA TGTGCCTGGAGCCGGGACAGGTGGGCTGGCCTAGGGACCGGCAATCAGCCCCAGCATTTT.

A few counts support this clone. The CDR3 loop is CASSLPLAGTQETQYF. The DNA of the CDR3 is TGTGCCAGCAGCTTGCCGCTAGCGGGAACCCAAGAGACCCAGTACTTC. The V gene is TRBV5-4, the J gene TRBJ2-5, with 9 bases aligning to TRBD2. V lost 1 base and J lost 1; bases outside the gene matches: 5. The CDR3 is made up of 16 amino acids. Germline V gives CDR1 SGHNT, CDR2 YYREEE (reference sequence).

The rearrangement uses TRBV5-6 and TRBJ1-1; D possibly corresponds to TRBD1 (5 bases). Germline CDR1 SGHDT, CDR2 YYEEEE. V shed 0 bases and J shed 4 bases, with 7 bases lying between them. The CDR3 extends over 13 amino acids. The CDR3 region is CASSLAGATEAFF. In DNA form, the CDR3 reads TGTGCCAGCAGCTTGGCTGGGGCCACTGAAGCTTTCTTT.

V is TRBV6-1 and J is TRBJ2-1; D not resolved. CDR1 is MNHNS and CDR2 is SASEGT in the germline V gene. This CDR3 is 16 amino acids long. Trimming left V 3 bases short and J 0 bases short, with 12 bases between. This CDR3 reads CASSEVPTSSYNEQFF. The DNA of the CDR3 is TGTGCCAGCAGTGAGGTACCCACGAGCTCCTACAATGAGCAGTTCTTC.

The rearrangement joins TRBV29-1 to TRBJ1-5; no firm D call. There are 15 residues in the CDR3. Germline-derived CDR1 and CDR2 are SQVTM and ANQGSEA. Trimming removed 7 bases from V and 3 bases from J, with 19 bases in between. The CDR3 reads CSGVPGAVNNQPQHF. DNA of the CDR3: TGCAGCGGTGTCCCGGGAGCCGTTAACAATCAGCCCCAGCATTTT.

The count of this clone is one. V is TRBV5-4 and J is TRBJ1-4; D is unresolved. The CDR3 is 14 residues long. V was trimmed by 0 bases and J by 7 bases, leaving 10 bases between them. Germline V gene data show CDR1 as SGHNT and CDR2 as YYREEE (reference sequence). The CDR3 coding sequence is TGTGCCAGCAGCTTGGCTGGGAGGGCTGAAAAACTGTTTTTT. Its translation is CASSLAGRAEKLFF.

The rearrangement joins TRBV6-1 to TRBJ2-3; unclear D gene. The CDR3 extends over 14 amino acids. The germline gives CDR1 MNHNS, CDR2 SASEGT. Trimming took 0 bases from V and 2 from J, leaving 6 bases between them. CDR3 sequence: CASSEASLTDTQYF. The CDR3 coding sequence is TGTGCCAGCAGTGAAGCGTCCCTCACAGATACGCAGTATTTT.

CDR3 coding DNA: TGCAGCGCCCCTGGGGTAGCGGGGAACGTAGAGCAGTTCTTC. It codes for CSAPGVAGNVEQFF. The chain is built from TRBV29-1 and TRBJ2-1, with 8 bases that match TRBD2. The V segment lost 7 bases and the J segment 10 bases; nucleotides outside the gene matches: 15. The CDR3 runs to 14 residues. Germline lookup yields CDR1 SQVTM and CDR2 ANQGSEA.

CDR3 residues: CASSENRGVNSPLHF. The CDR3 nucleotides read TGTGCCAGCAGCGAAAACAGGGGGGTTAATTCACCCCTCCACTTT. V gene TRBV7-6 combines with J gene TRBJ1-6; 8 bases match TRBD1. CDR1 is SGHVS, CDR2 FNYEAQ, per germline. V was clipped by 5 bases and J by 6 bases; unmatched bases: 6. The CDR3 is 15 amino acids.

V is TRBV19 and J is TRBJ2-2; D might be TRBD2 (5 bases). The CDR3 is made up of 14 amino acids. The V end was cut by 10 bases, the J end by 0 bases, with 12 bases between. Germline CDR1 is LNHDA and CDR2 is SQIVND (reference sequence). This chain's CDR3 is CATKLDSNTGELFF. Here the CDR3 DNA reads TGTGCCACTAAACTAGATTCGAACACCGGGGAGCTGTTTTTT.

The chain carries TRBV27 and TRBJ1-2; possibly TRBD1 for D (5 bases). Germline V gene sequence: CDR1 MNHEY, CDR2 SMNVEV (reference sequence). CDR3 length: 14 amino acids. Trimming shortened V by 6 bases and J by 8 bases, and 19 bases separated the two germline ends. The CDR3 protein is CASRRAREGFGYTF. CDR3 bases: TGTGCCAGCAGACGAGCCAGGGAGGGTTTCGGCTACACCTTC.